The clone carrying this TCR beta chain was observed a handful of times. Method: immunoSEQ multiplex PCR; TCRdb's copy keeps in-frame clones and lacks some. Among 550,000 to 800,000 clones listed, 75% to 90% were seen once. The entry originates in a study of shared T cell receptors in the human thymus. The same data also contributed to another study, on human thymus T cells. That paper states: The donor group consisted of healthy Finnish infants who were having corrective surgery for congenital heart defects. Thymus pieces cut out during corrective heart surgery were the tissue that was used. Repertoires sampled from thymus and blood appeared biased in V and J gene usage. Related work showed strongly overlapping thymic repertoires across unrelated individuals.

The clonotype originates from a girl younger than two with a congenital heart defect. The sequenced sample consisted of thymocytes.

The CDR3: CSVSGPNTQYF. The CDR3 DNA reads TGCAGCGTTTCTGGCCCAAATACGCAGTATTTT. This chain uses TRBV29-1 with TRBJ2-3, with unresolved D. The V gene lost 5 bases and the J gene lost 7 bases, with 10 bases spanning the gap. CDR1 SQVTM and CDR2 ANQGSEA come from the germline V gene. The CDR3 runs to 11 residues.